These 22 T cell receptor beta chains were sequenced from one sample in a study of blood T cells in healthy people across ages. Sample-barcoded 5' priming and a J-beta primer mix drove a second PCR of roughly 7 to 11 cycles. In TCRdb, the 5' RACE reads were re-called with MiXCR into one record per CDR3 protein. The sample holds approximately 1.5 million distinct CDR3 sequences, about 31% seen once. Input material: blood. All receptors derive from a woman aged 25 to 39 in good health.

The chain couples TRBV10-3 to TRBJ1-5, with 10 bases matching TRBD1. The CDR3 totals 15 residues. V trimming: 6 bases; J trimming: 2 bases; junction bases outside the gene matches: 4. Germline loops: CDR1 ENHRY, CDR2 SYGVKD. CDR3: CAIRGTGDGNQPQHF. The CDR3 bases are TGTGCCATCAGGGGGACAGGGGACGGCAATCAGCCCCAGCATTTT.

Points on this clonotype: This clone may be a read error of a much larger clone one base away. The chain joins TRBV4-1 to TRBJ2-1; D unresolved. Trimming removed 4 bases at V and 3 bases at J, with 13 bases between. CDR3 length: 15 amino acids. CDR1 is MGHRA and CDR2 is YSYEKL in the germline V gene. DNA of the CDR3: TGCGCCAGCAGCCGATCAGTAGGCTTCTACAATGAGCAGTTCTTC. It encodes CASSRSVGFYNEQFF.

Only one count was recorded for this clonotype. A junction boundary mismatches the germline segment, possibly from a read error. The V gene is TRBV6-6, the J gene TRBJ1-4, with TRBD1 identical over 9 bases. This CDR3 has 15 residues. Germline V lookup: CDR1 MNHNY, CDR2 SVGAGI (reference sequence). The CDR3 protein is CAGSSAGTGNEKLFF. The CDR3 DNA sequence: TGTGCCGGCAGTTCCGCCGGGACAGGGAATGAAAAACTGTTTTTT.

This chain links TRBV12-3 or TRBV12-4 with TRBJ2-7; 8 bases are a match to TRBD1. The trim removed 5 bases at V and 5 bases at J, leaving 8 bases unmatched. The length of the CDR3 is 14 residues. The CDR3 DNA is TGTGCCAGCAGTGACTTGGACAGGGTGCACGAGCAGTACTTC. Amino acids: CASSDLDRVHEQYF.

The sample holds many counts of this clonotype. The chain couples TRBV28 to TRBJ2-7; D uncertain. Per germline, CDR1 MDHEN and CDR2 SYDVKM. The V gene lost 2 bases and the J gene lost 0 bases, with 5 bases spanning the gap. The CDR3 is made up of 13 amino acids. CDR3 sequence: CASSLQSSYEQYF. CDR3 bases: TGTGCCAGCAGTTTACAGAGCTCCTACGAGCAGTACTTC.

The rearrangement uses TRBV7-9 and TRBJ1-2, with D unclear. V lost 0 bases, J lost 4 bases, and 15 bases lay in between. Per the germline V gene, CDR1 is SEHNR and CDR2 is FQNEAQ (reference sequence). The CDR3 is 16 amino acids. DNA of the CDR3: TGTGCCAGCAGCTTAGCAGAGACTATCGGCGGCTATGGCTACACCTTC. It encodes CASSLAETIGGYGYTF.

A few counts support this clonotype. The gene calls are TRBV6-2 or TRBV6-3 and TRBJ2-3, with D possibly matching TRBD2 (6 bases). This CDR3 is 15 amino acids long. CDR1 is MNHEY, CDR2 SVGEGT, per germline. Trimming shortened V by 7 bases and J by 2 bases, and 16 bases separated the two germline ends. The CDR3 spells CASNPFRDFTDTQYF. DNA of the CDR3: TGTGCCAGCAATCCCTTCCGGGACTTCACAGATACGCAGTATTTT.

The chain couples TRBV6-6 to TRBJ1-1; perhaps TRBD1 as D (5 bases). V was pared by 5 bases and J by 2 bases, with 15 bases between. The CDR3 runs to 15 residues. Germline CDR1 and CDR2: MNHNY and SVGAGI (reference sequence). CDR3 DNA sequence: TGTGCCAGCAGTACACTAGGGGCGGCAAACACTGAAGCTTTCTTT. Amino acids: CASSTLGAANTEAFF.

J is TRBJ2-3 and V is TRBV29-1; D not certain. V was cut by 8 bases and J by 0 bases, with 6 bases left in between. Germline V gene data show CDR1 as SQVTM and CDR2 as ANQGSEA. The CDR3 has 11 amino acids. The CDR3 is CSMSSTDTQYF. DNA for the CDR3: TGCAGCATGTCTAGCACAGATACGCAGTATTTT.

The DNA of the CDR3 is TGTGCCAGCGAGGGGGAATTGGGCCTGGGCGTCGCTTTCTTT. This encodes CASEGELGLGVAFF. The genes are TRBV7-8 and TRBJ1-1, with D maybe TRBD1 (6 bases). The CDR3 loop spans 14 amino acids. With 8 bases removed from V and 11 bases from J, the gap between germline ends came to 24 bases. CDR1 and CDR2 (germline): SGHVS, FQNEAQ.

This chain links TRBV20-1 with TRBJ2-7; D possibly corresponds to TRBD1 (5 bases). There are 14 residues in the CDR3. Germline loops: CDR1 DFQATT, CDR2 SNEGSKA (reference sequence). Trimming took 3 bases from V and 2 from J, leaving 14 bases between them. The CDR3 DNA reads as TGCAGTGCTAGGAGGAGACAGCCTGCCTACGAGCAGTACTTC. Translation: CSARRRQPAYEQYF.

The J gene is TRBJ1-2, the V gene TRBV10-3; D unclear. This CDR3 is built from 13 residues. V dropped 8 bases and J dropped 0 bases, with 10 bases sitting between them. CDR1 ENHRY and CDR2 SYGVKD come from the germline V gene. CDR3 DNA sequence: TGTGCCATCGCCAAGGAGGCTAACTATGGCTACACCTTC. Its translation: CAIAKEANYGYTF.

The chain uses TRBV27 and TRBJ1-5, with 8 bases matching TRBD1. The CDR3 covers 17 residues. The trim removed 5 bases at V and 0 bases at J, leaving 9 bases unmatched. Germline CDR1 and CDR2: MNHEY and SMNVEV (reference sequence). CDR3 sequence reads: CASSPQTGGYSNQPQHF. CDR3 DNA sequence: TGTGCCAGCAGTCCCCAAACAGGGGGATATAGCAATCAGCCCCAGCATTTT.

The V and J genes are TRBV11-2 and TRBJ2-7; D remains ambiguous. Per the germline V gene, CDR1 is SGHAT and CDR2 is FQNNGV. With 5 bases removed from V and 0 bases from J, the gap between germline ends came to 11 bases. The CDR3 extends over 14 amino acids. The CDR3 reads CASSKHGPSYEQYF. DNA of the CDR3: TGTGCCAGCAGCAAACATGGGCCCTCCTACGAGCAGTACTTC.

The CDR3 loop reads CAISALAEISGANVLTF. For the CDR3, the DNA is TGTGCCATCAGTGCCCTAGCGGAAATCTCTGGGGCCAACGTCCTGACTTTC. V usage is TRBV10-3 and J usage is TRBJ2-6, with TRBD2 matching 7 bases. This CDR3 region has 17 residues. Germline lookup yields CDR1 ENHRY and CDR2 SYGVKD. The junction had 6 bases not matched to a gene; V was cut back by 4 bases and J by 0 bases.

As DNA, the CDR3 is TGCAGTGCTAATACAGCGTATAATTCACCCCTCCACTTT. This encodes CSANTAYNSPLHF. The rearrangement joins TRBV20-1 to TRBJ1-6; D remains unclear. The CDR3 contains 13 residues. Germline V gene data show CDR1 as DFQATT and CDR2 as SNEGSKA (reference sequence). V lost 4 bases to trimming and J lost 4 bases, with 8 bases between them.

This clonotype was counted a single time. A much larger clone is a single base away; this may be a read error. The V call is TRBV29-1, the J call TRBJ2-3; TRBD2 is a possible D gene (6 bases). Germline CDR1 SQVTM, CDR2 ANQGSEA. The CDR3 is made up of 16 amino acids. V gave up 8 bases and J gave up 2 bases, with 23 bases separating them. This CDR3 is CSPLVVALDYTDTQYF. The CDR3, as DNA: TGCAGCCCGTTGGTTGTGGCCCTGGACTACACAGATACGCAGTATTTT.

This clonotype was counted a few times. This sequence joins TRBV5-6 and TRBJ1-1, with a tentative D call TRBD1 (5 bases). CDR3 length: 14 amino acids. CDR1 and CDR2 (germline): SGHDT, YYEEEE. V was cut by 4 bases and J by 4 bases, with 14 bases left in between. For the CDR3, the DNA is TGTGCCAGCAGCCCCAGGGCAGTTGGCACTGAAGCTTTCTTT. Translated: CASSPRAVGTEAFF.

The rearrangement links TRBV14 to TRBJ2-2, with D maybe TRBD2 (5 bases). V lost 5 bases and J lost 1, with 8 bases in between. CDR1 and CDR2 (germline): SGHDN, FVKESK. This CDR3 is built from 14 residues. CDR3 nucleotide sequence: TGTGCCAGCAGCATCGGGATGAACACCGGGGAGCTGTTTTTT. Its protein is CASSIGMNTGELFF.

The CDR3: CASTTTGGYTSSYEQYF. The CDR3 nucleotides are TGTGCCAGCACTACGACAGGGGGATATACAAGCTCCTACGAGCAGTACTTC. The chain uses TRBV2 and TRBJ2-7; 9 bases fit TRBD1. CDR1 SNHLY and CDR2 FYNNEI come from the germline V gene. The CDR3 spans 17 residues. V gave up 7 bases and J gave up 0 bases; unmatched junction bases: 13.

The J gene is TRBJ2-3, the V gene TRBV5-1; 14 positions agree with TRBD2. The CDR3 loop spans 18 amino acids. The V gene end was trimmed by 4 bases and the J gene end by 0 bases; junction bases not matched to a gene: 7. Germline-derived CDR1 and CDR2 are SGHRS and YFSETQ. The CDR3 bases are TGCGCCAGCAGCCAGGGACTAGCGGGGGTCCTTAGCACAGATACGCAGTATTTT. It yields the protein CASSQGLAGVLSTDTQYF.

J is TRBJ2-5 and V is TRBV19, with no clear D. Germline CDR1 is LNHDA and CDR2 is SQIVND (reference sequence). This CDR3 comprises 15 residues. Trimming took 3 bases from V and 4 from J, leaving 15 bases between them. CDR3 coding DNA: TGTGCCAGTAGTATCGGGTTGCGTCGGCCAGAGACCCAGTACTTC. This gives the protein CASSIGLRRPETQYF.